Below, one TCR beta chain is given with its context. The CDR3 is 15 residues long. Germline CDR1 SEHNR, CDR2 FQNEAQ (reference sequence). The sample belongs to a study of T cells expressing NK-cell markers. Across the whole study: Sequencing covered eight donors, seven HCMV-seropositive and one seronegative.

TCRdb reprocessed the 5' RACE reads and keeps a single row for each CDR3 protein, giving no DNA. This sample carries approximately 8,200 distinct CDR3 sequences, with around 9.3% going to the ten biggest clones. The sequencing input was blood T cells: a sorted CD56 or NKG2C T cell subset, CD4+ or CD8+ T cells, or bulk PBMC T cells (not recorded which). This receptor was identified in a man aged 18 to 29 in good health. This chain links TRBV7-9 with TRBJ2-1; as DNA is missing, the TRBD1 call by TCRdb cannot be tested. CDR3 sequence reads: CASSSRRGSYNEQFF.